The 12 T cell receptor beta chains below come from one sample, sequenced in a study of cytomegalovirus exposure and HLA in healthy donors. PCR employed 60 Vbeta and 13 Jbeta primers. Produced via immunoSEQ multiplex PCR; TCRdb's table is partial and in-frame only. The sample contains some 130,000 clones, approximately 64% of which appear only once. Sequencing was performed on PBMCs. These receptors originate from a woman aged 40 to 50 in good health and CMV-seronegative.

The V call is TRBV7-2, the J call TRBJ1-4; maybe TRBD1 (5 bases). The CDR3 sequence is 15 residues long. V was shortened by 3 bases and J by 3 bases, with 11 bases between the two germline ends. The germline V gene encodes CDR1 SGHTA and CDR2 FQGNSA. CDR3 in DNA: TGTGCCAGCAGCTTCCAGGGCGTTGCTAATGAAAAACTGTTTTTT. Protein product: CASSFQGVANEKLFF.

This chain connects TRBV9 to TRBJ1-1; 8 nucleotides agree with TRBD1. The V segment lost 4 bases and the J segment 5 bases; nucleotides outside the gene matches: 10. Germline V gives CDR1 SGDLS, CDR2 YYNGEE. CDR3 length: 15 residues. The DNA of the CDR3 is TGTGCCAGCAGCACCGGACAGGGTAGGGTGACTGAAGCTTTCTTT. Translated, it gives CASSTGQGRVTEAFF.

CDR3 region: CASTQWSYEQYF. CDR3 nucleotides: TGTGCCAGCACCCAATGGAGCTACGAGCAGTACTTC. V usage is TRBV6-5 and J usage is TRBJ2-7; D is ambiguous. CDR1 and CDR2 (germline): MNHEY, SVGAGI. The CDR3 has 12 residues. With 7 bases removed from V and 3 bases from J, the gap between germline ends came to 10 bases.

This sequence joins TRBV7-2 and TRBJ2-1; 7 bases map to TRBD2. The trim removed 2 bases at V and 4 bases at J, leaving 8 bases unmatched. There are 16 residues in the CDR3. Germline-derived CDR1 and CDR2 are SGHTA and FQGNSA. The CDR3 loop is CASSLSWRGMYNEQFF. In nucleotides, the CDR3 is TGTGCCAGCAGCTTATCGTGGCGGGGGATGTACAATGAGCAGTTCTTC.

The chain recombines TRBV5-1 with TRBJ2-7, with TRBD1 matching 11 bases. CDR1 and CDR2 (germline): SGHRS, YFSETQ. V lost 0 bases to trimming and J lost 5 bases; unmatched junction nucleotides: 7. The CDR3 loop spans 16 amino acids. CDR3 residues: CASSLAQGTGGDEQYF. Written as DNA, the CDR3 is TGCGCCAGCAGCTTGGCTCAAGGGACAGGGGGGGACGAGCAGTACTTC.

The chain uses TRBV5-5 and TRBJ1-1; tentative D call: TRBD1 (5 bases). The germline gives CDR1 SGHKS, CDR2 YYEKEE (reference sequence). Trimming left V 3 bases short and J 0 bases short, with 12 bases between. This CDR3 has 15 amino acids. CDR3 sequence: CASSYLTAVNTEAFF. CDR3 DNA sequence: TGTGCCAGCAGCTACCTGACAGCAGTGAACACTGAAGCTTTCTTT.

The chain couples TRBV4-2 to TRBJ2-1; D is ambiguous. Trimming took 0 bases from V and 8 from J, leaving 11 bases between them. The CDR3 contains 14 residues. Germline assignment: CDR1 LGHNA and CDR2 YNFKEQ. The CDR3 DNA sequence: TGTGCCAGCAGCCAAGAAAGAAACTCCGATGAGCAGTTCTTC. It yields the protein CASSQERNSDEQFF.

The chain couples TRBV7-9 to TRBJ1-2, with TRBD1 as a possible D gene (6 bases). CDR3 length equals 13 residues. The germline V and J ends were trimmed by 6 bases and 2 bases, with 10 bases remaining between them. The germline CDR1 and CDR2 sequences are SEHNR and FQNEAQ (reference sequence). The CDR3 DNA is TGTGCCAGCAGACCTACAGGGAACTATGGCTACACCTTC. This encodes CASRPTGNYGYTF.

This clone was found a few times. The chain links TRBV10-3 to TRBJ1-1, with D possibly matching TRBD1 (5 bases). Trimming pared 2 bases from V and 6 bases from J, leaving 16 bases between. This CDR3 spans 15 amino acids. Germline CDR1 reads ENHRY; CDR2 reads SYGVKD. This CDR3 reads CAISEPSDSGPEAFF. CDR3 nucleotides: TGTGCCATCAGTGAGCCTTCCGACAGTGGCCCTGAAGCTTTCTTT.

The chain has TRBV6-1 and TRBJ2-3; TRBD1 agrees at 7 bases. CDR3 size: 15 residues. Looked up from germline, CDR1 is MNHNS and CDR2 is SASEGT. With 1 base clipped from V and 1 base from J, the junction kept 2 bases outside the gene matches. The CDR3 reads CASSEGGGRTDTQYF. The DNA of the CDR3 is TGTGCCAGCAGTGAAGGAGGGGGCCGCACAGATACGCAGTATTTT.

This sequence joins TRBV7-3 and TRBJ2-3; D call uncertain. With 3 bases removed from V and 3 bases from J, the gap between germline ends came to 7 bases. Germline V gives CDR1 SGHTA, CDR2 FQGTGA. CDR3 length: 13 residues. Here the CDR3 reads CASSFARTDTQYF. CDR3 nucleotides: TGTGCCAGCAGCTTCGCGCGAACAGATACGCAGTATTTT.

The J gene is TRBJ2-3, the V gene TRBV5-4; 9 nucleotides match TRBD1. Germline V gene sequence: CDR1 SGHNT, CDR2 YYREEE (reference sequence). The CDR3 spans 14 residues. The V and J ends lost 4 bases and 3 bases, in that order; junction bases with no gene match: 3. The CDR3 is CASSTGGETDTQYF. The CDR3 nucleotides are TGTGCCAGCAGCACAGGGGGCGAAACAGATACGCAGTATTTT.